Below, one TCR beta chain is given with its context. Its specificity is unknown. This specimen belongs to a study of cytomegalovirus exposure and HLA in healthy donors. General study results and limits: High sensitivity and specificity were reportedly achieved when the classifier diagnosed cytomegalovirus status. Through in vitro validation, three CMV-associated chains were shown to be specific for CMV antigens.

The data were produced by immunoSEQ multiplex PCR, yet TCRdb's version contains in-frame clones alone and is incomplete. The sample yields roughly 200,000 clones, roughly nine tenths seen once. Trimming removed 3 bases at V and 2 bases at J, with 17 bases between. Germline CDR1 and CDR2: SGHAT and FQNNGV. This CDR3 is built from 16 residues. What was sequenced was PBMCs. The chain joins TRBV11-2 to TRBJ2-7, with D uncertain. The sequence came from a man younger than 40 in good health and CMV-seropositive. CDR3 loop: CASSFLFGSPPYEQYF. The CDR3 DNA is TGTGCCAGCAGCTTCCTCTTCGGAAGTCCCCCCTACGAGCAGTACTTC. The variable domain in full, completed from reference TRBV11-2 and TRBJ2-7, reads EAGVAQSPRYKIIEKRQSVAFWCNPISGHATLYWYQQILGQGPKLLIQFQNNGVVDDSQLPKDRFSAERLKGVDSTLKIQPAKLEDSAVYLCASSFLFGSPPYEQYFGPGTRLTVT.